Sequencing of this TCR beta chain was carried out in a study of cytomegalovirus exposure and HLA in healthy donors. General study results and limits: Available immune exposure information was restricted to CMV serostatus only. Sequence variants that were highly shared formed a cluster that was likely a sequencing artifact. Most of the TCR beta V segments (in an earlier analysis) were productive either about 87% or about 30% of the time.

The V and J ends lost 3 bases and 6 bases respectively, with 12 bases between them. The V gene's germline CDR1 is GTSNPN and CDR2 SVGIG (reference sequence). The CDR3 covers 13 residues. This clone was detected once. The antigen remains unidentified. PCR primers comprised 60 Vbeta and 13 Jbeta primers. Method: immunoSEQ multiplex PCR; TCRdb's copy keeps in-frame clones and lacks some. This sample has about 110,000 clones, with over 15% found just once. Sequenced: PBMCs. This TCR derives from a woman aged 18 to 35 in good health and CMV-seronegative. The rearrangement uses TRBV30 and TRBJ1-5; tentative D call: TRBD1 (5 bases). The DNA of the CDR3 is TGTGCCTGGAGGGGAGGGGTGGGTCAGCCCCAGCATTTT. It encodes CAWRGGVGQPQHF.